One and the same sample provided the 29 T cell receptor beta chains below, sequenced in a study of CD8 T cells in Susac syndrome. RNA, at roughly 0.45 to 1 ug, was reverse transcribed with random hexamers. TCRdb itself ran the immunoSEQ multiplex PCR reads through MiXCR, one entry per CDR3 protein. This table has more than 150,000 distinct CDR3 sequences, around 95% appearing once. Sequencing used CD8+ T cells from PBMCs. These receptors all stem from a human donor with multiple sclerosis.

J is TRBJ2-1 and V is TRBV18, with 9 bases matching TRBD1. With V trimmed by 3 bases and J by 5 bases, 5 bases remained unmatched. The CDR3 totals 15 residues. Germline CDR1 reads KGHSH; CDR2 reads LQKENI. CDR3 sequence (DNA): TGTGCCAGCTCACCCGGGACAGGGCCTAACAATGAGCAGTTCTTC. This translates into CASSPGTGPNNEQFF.

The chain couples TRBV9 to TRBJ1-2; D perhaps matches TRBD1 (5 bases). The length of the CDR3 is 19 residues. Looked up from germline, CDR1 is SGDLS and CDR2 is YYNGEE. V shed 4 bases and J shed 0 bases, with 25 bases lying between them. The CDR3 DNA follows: TGTGCCAGCAGCTTCCGTAGTGTGTTGGACACGGGGGCTAACTATGGCTACACCTTC. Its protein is CASSFRSVLDTGANYGYTF.

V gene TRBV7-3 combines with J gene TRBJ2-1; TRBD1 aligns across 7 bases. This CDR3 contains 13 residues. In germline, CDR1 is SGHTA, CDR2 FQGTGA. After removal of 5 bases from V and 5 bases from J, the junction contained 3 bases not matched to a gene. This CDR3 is CASSRQGNNEQFF. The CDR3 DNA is TGTGCCAGCAGCCGACAGGGAAACAATGAGCAGTTCTTC.

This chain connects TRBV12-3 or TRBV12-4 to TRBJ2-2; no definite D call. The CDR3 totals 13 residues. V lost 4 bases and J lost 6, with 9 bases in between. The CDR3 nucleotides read TGTGCCAGCAGTTCCGTTGGGTCCGGGGAGCTGTTTTTT. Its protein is CASSSVGSGELFF.

Here the CDR3 DNA reads TGCAGTGTCTGGAGGGGGACTGAAGCTTTCTTT. Amino acid sequence: CSVWRGTEAFF. The chain links TRBV20-1 to TRBJ1-1, with TRBD1 as a possible D gene (6 bases). This CDR3 spans 11 amino acids. V gave up 7 bases and J gave up 5 bases, with 11 bases separating them. Germline CDR1 is DFQATT and CDR2 is SNEGSKA (reference sequence).

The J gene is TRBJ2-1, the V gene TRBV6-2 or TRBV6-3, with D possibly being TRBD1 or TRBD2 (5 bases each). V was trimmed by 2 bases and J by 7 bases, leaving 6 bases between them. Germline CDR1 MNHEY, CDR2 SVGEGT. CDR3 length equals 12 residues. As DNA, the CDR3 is TGTGCCAGCAGTTACGGGGGAAATGAGCAGTTCTTC. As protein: CASSYGGNEQFF.

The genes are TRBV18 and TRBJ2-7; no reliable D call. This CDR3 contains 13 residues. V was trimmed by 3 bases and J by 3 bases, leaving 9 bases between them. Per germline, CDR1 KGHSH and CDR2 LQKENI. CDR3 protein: CASSPTDIYEQYF. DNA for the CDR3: TGTGCCAGCTCACCGACTGACATCTACGAGCAGTACTTC.

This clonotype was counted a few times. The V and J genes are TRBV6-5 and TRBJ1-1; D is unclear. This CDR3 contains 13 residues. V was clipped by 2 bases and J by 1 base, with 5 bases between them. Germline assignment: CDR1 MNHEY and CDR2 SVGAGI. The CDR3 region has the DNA TGTGCCAGCAGTTACGCTGGGAACACTGAAGCTTTCTTT. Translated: CASSYAGNTEAFF.

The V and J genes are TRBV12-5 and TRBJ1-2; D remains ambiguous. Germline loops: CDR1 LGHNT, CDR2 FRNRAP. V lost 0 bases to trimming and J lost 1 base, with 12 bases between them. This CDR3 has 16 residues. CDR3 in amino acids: CASGLVLPTINYGYTF. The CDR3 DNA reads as TGTGCTAGTGGTTTGGTACTTCCAACCATTAACTATGGCTACACCTTC.

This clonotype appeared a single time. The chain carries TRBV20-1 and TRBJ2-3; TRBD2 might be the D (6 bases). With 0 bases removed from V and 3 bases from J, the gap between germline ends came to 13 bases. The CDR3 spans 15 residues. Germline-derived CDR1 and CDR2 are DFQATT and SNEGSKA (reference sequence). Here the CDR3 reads CSARDRAGRTDTQYF. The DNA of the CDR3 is TGCAGTGCTAGAGATCGGGCGGGGAGGACAGATACGCAGTATTTT.

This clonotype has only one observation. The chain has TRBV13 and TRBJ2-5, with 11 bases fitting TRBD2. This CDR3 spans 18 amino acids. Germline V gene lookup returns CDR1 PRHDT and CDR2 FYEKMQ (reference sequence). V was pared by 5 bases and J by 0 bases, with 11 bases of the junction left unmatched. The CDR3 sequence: CASSVTSGGASNQETQYF. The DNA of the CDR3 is TGTGCCAGCAGCGTAACTAGCGGGGGAGCAAGTAACCAAGAGACCCAGTACTTC.

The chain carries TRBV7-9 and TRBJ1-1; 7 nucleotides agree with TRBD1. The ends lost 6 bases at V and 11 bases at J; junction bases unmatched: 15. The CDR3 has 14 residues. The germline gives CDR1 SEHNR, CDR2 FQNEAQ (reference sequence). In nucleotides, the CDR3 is TGTGCCAGCAGACCTTCGACAGGGCCGATTCGGGCTTTCTTT. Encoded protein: CASRPSTGPIRAFF.

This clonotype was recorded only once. This CDR3 reads CASSAETGTDNSPLHF. CDR3 nucleotides: TGTGCCAGCAGCGCAGAAACCGGGACAGATAATTCACCCCTCCACTTT. The chain links TRBV9 to TRBJ1-6; 7 bases line up with TRBD1. J gave up 5 bases and V 3 bases, and 8 bases lay outside the gene matches. Germline assignment: CDR1 SGDLS and CDR2 YYNGEE. The CDR3 length is 16 residues. Based on the CDR3 plus reference TRBV9 and TRBJ1-6, the full variable domain is DSGVTQTPKHLITATGQRVTLRCSPRSGDLSVYWYQQSLDQGLQFLIQYYNGEERAKGNILERFSAQQFPDLHSELNLSSLELGDSALYFCASSAETGTDNSPLHFGNGTRLTVT.

The CDR3 loop is CATSAGGGGQTGELFF. DNA of the CDR3: TGTGCCACCAGTGCCGGGGGCGGCGGGCAGACCGGGGAGCTGTTTTTT. The chain couples TRBV24-1 to TRBJ2-2; D assignment may be TRBD1 or TRBD2 (6 bases each). The V and J ends lost 5 bases and 5 bases respectively, with 17 bases between them. The CDR3 extends over 16 amino acids. Germline CDR1 KGHDR, CDR2 SFDVKD.

The CDR3 loop reads CASSPLLAGGYNEQFF. For the CDR3, the DNA is TGTGCCAGCAGCCCCCTTTTAGCGGGGGGGTACAATGAGCAGTTCTTC. The chain carries TRBV4-2 and TRBJ2-1; 11 bases are shared with TRBD2. The V segment lost 4 bases and the J segment 4 bases; nucleotides outside the gene matches: 6. This CDR3 region has 16 residues. Germline CDR1 is LGHNA and CDR2 is YNFKEQ.

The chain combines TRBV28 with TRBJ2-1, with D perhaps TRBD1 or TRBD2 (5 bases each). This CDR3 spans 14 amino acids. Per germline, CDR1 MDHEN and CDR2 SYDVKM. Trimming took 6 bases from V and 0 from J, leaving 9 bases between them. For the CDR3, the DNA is TGTGCCAGCAGCTGGGGGATCTCCTACAATGAGCAGTTCTTC. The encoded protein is CASSWGISYNEQFF.

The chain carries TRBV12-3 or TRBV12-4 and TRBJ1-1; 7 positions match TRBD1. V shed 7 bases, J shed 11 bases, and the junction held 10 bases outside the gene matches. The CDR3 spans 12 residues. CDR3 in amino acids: CASNIQGSRAFF. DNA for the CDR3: TGTGCCAGCAACATACAGGGGTCAAGGGCTTTCTTT.

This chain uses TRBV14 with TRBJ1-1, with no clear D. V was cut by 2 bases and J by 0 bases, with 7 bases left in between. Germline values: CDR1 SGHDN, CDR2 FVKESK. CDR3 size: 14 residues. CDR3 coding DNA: TGTGCCAGCAGCCAACGGGTATTGAACACTGAAGCTTTCTTT. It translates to CASSQRVLNTEAFF. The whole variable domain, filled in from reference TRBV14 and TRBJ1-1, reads EAGVTQFPSHSVIEKGQTVTLRCDPISGHDNLYWYRRVMGKEIKFLLHFVKESKQDESGMPNNRFLAERTGGTYSTLKVQPAELEDSGVYFCASSQRVLNTEAFFGQGTRLTVV.

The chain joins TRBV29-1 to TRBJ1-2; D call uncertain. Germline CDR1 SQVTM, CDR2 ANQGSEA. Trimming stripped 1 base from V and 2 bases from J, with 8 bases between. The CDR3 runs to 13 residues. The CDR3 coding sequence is TGCAGCGTTGAAGGTGGGAGCAACTATGGCTACACCTTC. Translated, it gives CSVEGGSNYGYTF.

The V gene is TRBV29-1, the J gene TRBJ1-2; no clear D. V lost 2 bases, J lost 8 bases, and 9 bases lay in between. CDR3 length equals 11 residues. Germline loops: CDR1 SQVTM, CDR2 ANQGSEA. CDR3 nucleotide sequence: TGCAGCGTTGAACCCCGGGAAGGCTACACCTTC. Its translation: CSVEPREGYTF.

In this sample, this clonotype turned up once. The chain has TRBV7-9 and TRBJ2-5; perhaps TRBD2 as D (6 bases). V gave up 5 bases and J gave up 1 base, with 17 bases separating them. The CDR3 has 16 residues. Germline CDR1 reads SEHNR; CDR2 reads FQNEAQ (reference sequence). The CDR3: CASSPGEAKFQETQYF. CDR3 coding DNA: TGTGCCAGCAGCCCGGGGGAGGCCAAATTCCAAGAGACCCAGTACTTC.

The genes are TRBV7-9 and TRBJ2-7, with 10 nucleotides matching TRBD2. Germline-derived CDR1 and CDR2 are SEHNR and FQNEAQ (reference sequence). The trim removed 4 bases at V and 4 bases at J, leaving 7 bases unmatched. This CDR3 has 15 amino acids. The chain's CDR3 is CASSSSLAGDYEQYF. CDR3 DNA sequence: TGTGCCAGCAGCTCCTCGCTAGCGGGAGATTACGAGCAGTACTTC.

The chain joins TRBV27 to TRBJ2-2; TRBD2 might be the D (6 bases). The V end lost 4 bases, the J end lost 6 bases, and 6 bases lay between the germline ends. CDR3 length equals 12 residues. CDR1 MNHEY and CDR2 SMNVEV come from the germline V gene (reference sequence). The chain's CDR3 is CASSSGAGELFF. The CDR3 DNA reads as TGTGCCAGCAGTTCGGGGGCCGGGGAGCTGTTTTTT.

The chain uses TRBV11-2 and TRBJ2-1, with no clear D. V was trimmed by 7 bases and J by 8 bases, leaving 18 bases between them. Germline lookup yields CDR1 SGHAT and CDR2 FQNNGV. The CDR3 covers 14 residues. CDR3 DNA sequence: TGTGCCAGCAACCCAATGGCTCGGCAGGATGAGCAGTTCTTC. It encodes CASNPMARQDEQFF.

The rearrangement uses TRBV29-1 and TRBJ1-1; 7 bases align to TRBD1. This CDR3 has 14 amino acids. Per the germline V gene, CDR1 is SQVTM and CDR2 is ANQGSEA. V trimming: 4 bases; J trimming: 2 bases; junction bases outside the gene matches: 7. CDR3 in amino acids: CSVVGTAVNTEAFF. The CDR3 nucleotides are TGCAGCGTTGTCGGGACAGCTGTAAACACTGAAGCTTTCTTT.

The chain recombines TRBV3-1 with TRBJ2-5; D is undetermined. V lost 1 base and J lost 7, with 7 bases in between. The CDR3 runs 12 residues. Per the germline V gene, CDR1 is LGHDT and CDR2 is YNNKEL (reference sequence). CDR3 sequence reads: CASSQARSTQYF. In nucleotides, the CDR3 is TGTGCCAGCAGCCAAGCCCGGTCGACCCAGTACTTC.

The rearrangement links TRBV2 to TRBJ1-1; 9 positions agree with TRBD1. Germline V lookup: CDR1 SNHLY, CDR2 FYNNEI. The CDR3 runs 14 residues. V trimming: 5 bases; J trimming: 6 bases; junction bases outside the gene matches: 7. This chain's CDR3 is CASSTGTGTAEAFF. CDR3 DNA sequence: TGTGCCAGCAGTACCGGGACAGGGACGGCTGAAGCTTTCTTT. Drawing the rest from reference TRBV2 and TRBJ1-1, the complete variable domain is EPEVTQTPSHQVTQMGQEVILRCVPISNHLYFYWYRQILGQKVEFLVSFYNNEISEKSEIFDDQFSVERPDGSNFTLKIRSTKLEDSAMYFCASSTGTGTAEAFFGQGTRLTVV.

CDR3 residues: CASSLQAGGFTGELFF. The CDR3 DNA is TGTGCCAGCAGTTTGCAGGCAGGGGGCTTCACCGGGGAGCTGTTTTTT. The V gene is TRBV12-3 or TRBV12-4, the J gene TRBJ2-2; 8 nucleotides align to TRBD1. This CDR3 spans 16 amino acids. V was pared by 3 bases and J by 4 bases, with 7 bases of the junction left unmatched.

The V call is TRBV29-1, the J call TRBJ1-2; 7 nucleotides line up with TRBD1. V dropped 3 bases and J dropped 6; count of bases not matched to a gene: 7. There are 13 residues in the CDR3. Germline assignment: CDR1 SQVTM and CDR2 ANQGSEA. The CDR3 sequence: CSVETRGANGYTF. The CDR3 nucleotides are TGCAGCGTTGAGACCAGGGGGGCGAATGGCTACACCTTC.